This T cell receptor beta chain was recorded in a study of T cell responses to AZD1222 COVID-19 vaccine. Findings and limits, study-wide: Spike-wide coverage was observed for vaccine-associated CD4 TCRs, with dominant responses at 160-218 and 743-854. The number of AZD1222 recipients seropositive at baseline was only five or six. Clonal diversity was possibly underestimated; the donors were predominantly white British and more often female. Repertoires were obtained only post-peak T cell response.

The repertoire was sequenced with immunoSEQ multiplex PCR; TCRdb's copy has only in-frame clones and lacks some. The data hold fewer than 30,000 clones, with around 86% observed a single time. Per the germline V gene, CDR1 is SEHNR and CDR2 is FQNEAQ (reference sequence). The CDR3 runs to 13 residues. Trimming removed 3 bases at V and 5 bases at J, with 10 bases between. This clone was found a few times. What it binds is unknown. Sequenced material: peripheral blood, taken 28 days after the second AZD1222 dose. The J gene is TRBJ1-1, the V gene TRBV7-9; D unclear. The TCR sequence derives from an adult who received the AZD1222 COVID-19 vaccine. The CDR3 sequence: CASSFVGSTEAFF. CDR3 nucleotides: TGTGCCAGCAGCTTCGTAGGGTCGACTGAAGCTTTCTTT.